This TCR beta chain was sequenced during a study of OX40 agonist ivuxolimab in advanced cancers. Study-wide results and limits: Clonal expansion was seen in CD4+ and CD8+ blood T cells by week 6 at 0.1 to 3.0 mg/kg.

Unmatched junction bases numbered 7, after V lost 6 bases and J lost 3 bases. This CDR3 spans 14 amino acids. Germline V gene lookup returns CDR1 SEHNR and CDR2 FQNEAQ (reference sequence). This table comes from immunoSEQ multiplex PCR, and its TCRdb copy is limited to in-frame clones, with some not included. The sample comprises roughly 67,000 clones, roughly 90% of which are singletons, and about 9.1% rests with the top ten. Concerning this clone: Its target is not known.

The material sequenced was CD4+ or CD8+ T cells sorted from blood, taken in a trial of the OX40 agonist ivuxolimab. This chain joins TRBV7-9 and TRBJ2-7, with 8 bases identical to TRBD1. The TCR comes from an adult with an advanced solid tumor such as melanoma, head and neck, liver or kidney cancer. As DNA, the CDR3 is TGTGCCAGCAGACCCGGGACAGGTATCTACGAGCAGTACTTC. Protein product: CASRPGTGIYEQYF.